The clone carrying this TCR beta chain has just a few counts. Germline-derived CDR1 and CDR2 are SEHNR and FQNEAQ (reference sequence). V shed 6 bases and J shed 0 bases, with 14 bases lying between them. The CDR3 length is 15 residues. Moderate-to-severe activity, CAS at least 3, NOSPECS at least 4 and duration under 3 months characterized donors with ophthalmopathy. Diagnosis relied on clinical symptoms, serum thyroxine, TRAb, thyroid ultrasound and orbital computed tomography. The sample is drawn from a study of Graves' ophthalmopathy and Graves' hyperthyroidism. Amplification targeted the TCR beta CDR3 regions, with RNA transcripts as the source material. Following a first-round RT-PCR that used HTBI primers, a second-round multiplex PCR was carried out. Via MiXCR, TCRdb re-called the multiplex PCR reads, giving one row per CDR3 protein. This sample has around 660,000 distinct CDR3 sequences, with over 40% found just once.

The TCR sequence derives from an adult man with Graves' ophthalmopathy. The chain employs TRBV7-9 and TRBJ1-1; no definite D call. Input material: peripheral blood. The CDR3, as DNA: TGTGCCAGCAGTTCCGACCGGGCGGTGAACACTGAAGCTTTCTTT. It encodes CASSSDRAVNTEAFF.